This is a list of T cell receptor beta chains from one sample in a study of identical twins. Each CDR3 protein gets one entry after TCRdb re-called the 5' RACE reads with MiXCR. This sample has around 1.7 million distinct CDR3 sequences, with about 32% found just once. The sequencing sample was made of cord blood. All receptors come from a newborn girl in good health. The CDR3 runs from the conserved cysteine through the conserved F or W. The order of the fields is CDR3 DNA, CDR3 protein, CDR3 length, clone size, J gene, V gene, D gene. D genes are given only for firm matches. Size tells how often a clone was seen (once, few, many) or the class of an expanded clone, and some rows leave it out.

CDR3 DNA: TGTGCCAGCAGTGAACAGGGGACAGTTGGAGAGACCCAGTACTTC
CDR3 protein: CASSEQGTVGETQYF
CDR3 length: 15
clone size: .
J gene: TRBJ2-5
V gene: TRBV2
D gene: TRBD1

CDR3 DNA: TGTGCCAGCAGTATGGGACAGGTCATCAATGAAAAACTGTTTTTT
CDR3 protein: CASSMGQVINEKLFF
CDR3 length: 15
clone size: once
J gene: TRBJ1-4
V gene: TRBV27
D gene: TRBD1

CDR3 DNA: TGTGCCAGCAGTGAGAGGCTAGCGGGAGAAAATGAGCAGTTCTTC
CDR3 protein: CASSERLAGENEQFF
CDR3 length: 15
clone size: few
J gene: TRBJ2-1
V gene: TRBV2
D gene: TRBD2

CDR3 DNA: TGTGCCAGCAGCTTAGCGGGCCAATTTAGCTATGGCTACACCTTC
CDR3 protein: CASSLAGQFSYGYTF
CDR3 length: 15
clone size: few
J gene: TRBJ1-2
V gene: TRBV7-9
D gene: .

CDR3 DNA: TGTGCCAGCACAGGGGTAGCGGGCTACACCTTC
CDR3 protein: CASTGVAGYTF
CDR3 length: 11
clone size: few
J gene: TRBJ1-2
V gene: TRBV2
D gene: .

CDR3 DNA: TGTGCCAGCAGCCAAGGGGGCGGGGGGAGCACAGATACGCAGTATTTT
CDR3 protein: CASSQGGGGSTDTQYF
CDR3 length: 16
clone size: few
J gene: TRBJ2-3
V gene: TRBV4-2
D gene: TRBD2

CDR3 DNA: TGTGCCTCCTGGGGGTATGGCTACACCTTC
CDR3 protein: CASWGYGYTF
CDR3 length: 10
clone size: .
J gene: TRBJ1-2
V gene: TRBV6-1
D gene: .

CDR3 DNA: TGCAGCGTTGTCCCTAGCGGCTTTATTGGGCGTGAGCAGTTCTTC
CDR3 protein: CSVVPSGFIGREQFF
CDR3 length: 15
clone size: many
J gene: TRBJ2-1
V gene: TRBV29-1
D gene: TRBD2

CDR3 DNA: TGTGCCAGCAGTGAATTCACGACAGGGCGCGAGCAGTACTTC
CDR3 protein: CASSEFTTGREQYF
CDR3 length: 14
clone size: few
J gene: TRBJ2-7
V gene: TRBV6-1
D gene: TRBD1

CDR3 DNA: TGTGCCAGCAGTGCGACAGTCTACAATGAGCAGTTCTTC
CDR3 protein: CASSATVYNEQFF
CDR3 length: 13
clone size: few
J gene: TRBJ2-1
V gene: TRBV27
D gene: .

CDR3 DNA: TGTGCCAGCAGCCAAGATCGTTTAGGCCAGAGGTCCTACGAGCAGTACTTC
CDR3 protein: CASSQDRLGQRSYEQYF
CDR3 length: 17
clone size: .
J gene: TRBJ2-7
V gene: TRBV14
D gene: .

CDR3 DNA: TGCAGTGCTTCCATGACTAGCGGGAGCCATGAGCAGTTCTTC
CDR3 protein: CSASMTSGSHEQFF
CDR3 length: 14
clone size: .
J gene: TRBJ2-1
V gene: TRBV20-1
D gene: TRBD2

CDR3 DNA: TGCAGCGTTGAACGGGAAGACACTGAAGCTTTCTTT
CDR3 protein: CSVEREDTEAFF
CDR3 length: 12
clone size: .
J gene: TRBJ1-1
V gene: TRBV29-1
D gene: .

CDR3 DNA: TGTGCCAGCAGTTTACCAGGGGAGTCCTACAATGAGCAGTACTTC
CDR3 protein: CASSLPGESYNEQYF
CDR3 length: 15
clone size: few
J gene: TRBJ2-7
V gene: TRBV12-3/TRBV12-4
D gene: .

CDR3 DNA: TGTGCCAGCCGGACTAGCGGGGCGTACCCAGAGACCCAGTACTTC
CDR3 protein: CASRTSGAYPETQYF
CDR3 length: 15
clone size: .
J gene: TRBJ2-5
V gene: TRBV2
D gene: TRBD2

CDR3 DNA: TGTGCCAGCAGGGGACTAGCGGGAAGCACAGATACGCAGTATTTT
CDR3 protein: CASRGLAGSTDTQYF
CDR3 length: 15
clone size: many
J gene: TRBJ2-3
V gene: TRBV2
D gene: TRBD2

CDR3 DNA: TGCAGCGCCCAACAGGGGGCTGGATATGGCTACACCTTC
CDR3 protein: CSAQQGAGYGYTF
CDR3 length: 13
clone size: many
J gene: TRBJ1-2
V gene: TRBV29-1
D gene: TRBD1

CDR3 DNA: TGTGCCACCAGTGATCCAAACAGGCGAAGGAGCTCCTACGAGCAGTACTTC
CDR3 protein: CATSDPNRRRSSYEQYF
CDR3 length: 17
clone size: few
J gene: TRBJ2-7
V gene: TRBV24-1
D gene: .

CDR3 DNA: TGTGCCAGCAGTTTATTGGCAGGGGGGAATTATGGCTACACCTTC
CDR3 protein: CASSLLAGGNYGYTF
CDR3 length: 15
clone size: once
J gene: TRBJ1-2
V gene: TRBV27
D gene: TRBD1

CDR3 DNA: TGCAGTGCCTTACGACAGGGGGCTAGCACAGATACGCAGTATTTT
CDR3 protein: CSALRQGASTDTQYF
CDR3 length: 15
clone size: few
J gene: TRBJ2-3
V gene: TRBV20-1
D gene: TRBD1

CDR3 DNA: TGTGCCAGCAGTGAAGCTCAGGGATGGGCGGCTGAAGCTTTCTTT
CDR3 protein: CASSEAQGWAAEAFF
CDR3 length: 15
clone size: few
J gene: TRBJ1-1
V gene: TRBV6-1
D gene: .

CDR3 DNA: TGTGCCAGCAGCTTAAGACTAGCGGACAATGAGCAGTACTTC
CDR3 protein: CASSLRLADNEQYF
CDR3 length: 14
clone size: once
J gene: TRBJ2-5
V gene: TRBV11-1
D gene: TRBD2

CDR3 DNA: TGCGCCAGCGGGGGACTAGCGGGATTGGGAACCAAAAACATTCAGTACTTC
CDR3 protein: CASGGLAGLGTKNIQYF
CDR3 length: 17
clone size: .
J gene: TRBJ2-4
V gene: TRBV4-1
D gene: TRBD2

CDR3 DNA: TGTGCCAGCAGCGAGACAGGGGGCCGGGCCTACGAGCAGTACTTC
CDR3 protein: CASSETGGRAYEQYF
CDR3 length: 15
clone size: .
J gene: TRBJ2-7
V gene: TRBV7-2
D gene: TRBD1

CDR3 DNA: TGTGCCAGCAGCCATACCCTCAGCAGAAACACTGAAGCTTTCTTT
CDR3 protein: CASSHTLSRNTEAFF
CDR3 length: 15
clone size: .
J gene: TRBJ1-1
V gene: TRBV3-1
D gene: .

CDR3 DNA: TGTGCCAGCAGTTTTATTCGGGATAAAGAGACCCAGTACTTC
CDR3 protein: CASSFIRDKETQYF
CDR3 length: 14
clone size: few
J gene: TRBJ2-5
V gene: TRBV27
D gene: .

CDR3 DNA: TGTGCCAGCAGCTTTCCCGGGACTGGGTACAGGAATGAGCAGTACTTC
CDR3 protein: CASSFPGTGYRNEQYF
CDR3 length: 16
clone size: once
J gene: TRBJ2-7
V gene: TRBV5-6
D gene: .